The present entry profiles one T cell receptor (beta chain) with its context. The sample is drawn from a study of identical twins. This CDR3 is built from 16 residues. Germline V gene lookup returns CDR1 SEHNR and CDR2 FQNEAQ (reference sequence). V lost 5 bases, J lost 5 bases, and 19 bases lay in between. TCRdb called the 5' RACE reads again in MiXCR, with one record for every CDR3 protein. This table holds 600,000 to 850,000 distinct CDR3 sequences, roughly 18% found once. The same specimen was also included in a second study, on T cells expressing NK-cell markers. That paper adds: The authors restricted sorting to alpha-beta TCR T cells with an anti-gamma-delta TCR antibody in several experiments.

This sequence was found in a woman aged 18-29 years in good health. The sequenced material came from PBMCs. The chain combines TRBV7-9 with TRBJ2-1, with D possibly TRBD2 on 6 matching bases. CDR3 region: CASSNLWRGLHNEQFF. As DNA, the CDR3 is TGTGCCAGCAGCAACCTCTGGCGGGGACTTCACAATGAGCAGTTCTTC. Filled out from reference TRBV7-9 and TRBJ2-1, the complete variable domain reads DTGVSQNPRHKITKRGQNVTFRCDPISEHNRLYWYRQTLGQGPEFLTYFQNEAQLEKSRLLSDRFSAERPKGSFSTLEIQRTEQGDSAMYLCASSNLWRGLHNEQFFGPGTRLTVL.